This T cell receptor (beta chain) was identified in a study of post-analysis software for immune sequencing data. Unique molecular identifiers were carried by the TCR beta cDNA libraries. One entry per CDR3 protein, called by TCRdb with MiXCR from the PCR reads. The sample records roughly 600,000 distinct CDR3 sequences, around 47% being singletons. Remarks on this clonotype: The antigen is not known.

Study conclusions and caveats: Normalized Chao1 diversity was significantly reduced in patients versus controls.

The origin of this receptor is a girl aged 5-17 years with multiple sclerosis. The sequencing input was blood.

CDR3 amino acids: CASRDSDFAYGYTF. DNA for the CDR3: TGCGCCAGCAGGGACAGTGATTTTGCCTATGGCTACACCTTC. The genes are TRBV5-1 and TRBJ1-2; tentatively, D is TRBD1 (6 bases). V shed 5 bases and J shed 4 bases, with 15 bases lying between them. From germline, CDR1 is SGHRS and CDR2 YFSETQ. The CDR3 length is 14 residues.